This T cell receptor beta chain was sequenced in a study of regulatory T cells in long-lasting Graves disease. This clonotype was seen repeatedly, ten times or more. Arm-PCR of CDR3 regions and iRepertoire HTBI primers were the basis on which TCR beta libraries were built. TCRdb called the multiplex PCR reads again in MiXCR, with one record for every CDR3 protein. Of under 450,000 distinct CDR3 sequences listed, around 16% are singletons. Sample time point: newly diagnosed GD, antithyroid drugs for less than 3 months. From RNA extracted from PBMCs, the TCR library was made. From each patient, 8 to 10 milliliters of peripheral blood was drawn and collected into an EDTA anticoagulant tube. Trimming took 0 bases from V and 3 from J; bases not matched to a gene: 2. The V gene's germline CDR1 is SEHNR and CDR2 FQNEAQ (reference sequence). CDR3 length equals 15 residues. These records were also assigned to another study, of T cells in Graves' hyperthyroidism and ophthalmopathy.

The sequence was collected from a woman between 18 and 29 years old with Graves disease. Sequenced material: peripheral blood mononuclear cells (PBMCs), taken at new diagnosis, from a patient treated with antithyroid drugs. The V and J genes are TRBV7-9 and TRBJ2-1; 7 bases map to TRBD2. CDR3 DNA: TGTGCCAGCAGCTTAGCTGGGACTATCTACAATGAGCAGTTCTTC. It translates to CASSLAGTIYNEQFF.